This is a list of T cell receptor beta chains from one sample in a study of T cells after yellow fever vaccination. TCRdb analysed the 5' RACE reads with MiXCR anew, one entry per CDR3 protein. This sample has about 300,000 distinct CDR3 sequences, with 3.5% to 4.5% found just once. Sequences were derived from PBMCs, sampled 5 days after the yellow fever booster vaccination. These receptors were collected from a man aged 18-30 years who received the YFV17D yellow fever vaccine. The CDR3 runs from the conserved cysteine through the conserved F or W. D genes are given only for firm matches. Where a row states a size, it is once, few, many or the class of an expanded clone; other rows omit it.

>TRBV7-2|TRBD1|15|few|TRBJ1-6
CASGTTGGSEKPLHF
TGTGCCAGCGGCACGACAGGGGGTAGTGAAAAACCCCTCCACTTT
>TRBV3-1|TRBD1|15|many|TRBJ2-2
CASSYGDRGSGELFF
TGTGCCAGCAGCTATGGGGACAGAGGGAGCGGGGAGCTGTTTTTT
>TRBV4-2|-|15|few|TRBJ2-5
CASSQDLASQETQYF
TGTGCCAGCAGCCAAGATCTAGCGTCCCAAGAGACCCAGTACTTC
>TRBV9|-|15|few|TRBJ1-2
CASSVDGTGPYGYTF
TGTGCCAGCAGCGTAGACGGAACAGGACCTTATGGCTACACCTTC
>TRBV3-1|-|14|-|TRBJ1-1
CASSQRDVNTEAFF
TGTGCCAGCAGCCAGCGGGACGTGAACACTGAAGCTTTCTTT
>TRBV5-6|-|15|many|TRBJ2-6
CASSLAPTVPNVLTF
TGTGCCAGCAGCCTCGCCCCGACGGTACCCAACGTCCTGACTTTC
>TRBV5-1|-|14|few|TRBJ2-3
CASSLVGVTDTQYF
TGCGCCAGCAGCTTGGTGGGGGTAACAGATACGCAGTATTTT
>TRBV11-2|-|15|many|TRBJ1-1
CASSLKGTVNTEAFF
TGTGCCAGCAGTTTGAAAGGGACGGTGAACACTGAAGCTTTCTTT
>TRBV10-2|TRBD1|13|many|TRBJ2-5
CASSWTGRETQYF
TGCGCCAGCAGTTGGACAGGGCGGGAGACCCAGTACTTC
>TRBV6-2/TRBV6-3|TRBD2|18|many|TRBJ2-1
CASSSRLAGGPSYNEQFF
TGTGCCAGCAGTTCCCGACTAGCGGGGGGCCCCTCCTACAATGAGCAGTTCTTC
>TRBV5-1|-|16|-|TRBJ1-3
CASSLDIGREGDTIYF
TGCGCCAGCAGCTTGGATATTGGCAGAGAAGGAGACACCATATATTTT
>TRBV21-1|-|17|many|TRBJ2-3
CANFPPQLGGSTDTQYF
TGTGCCAACTTTCCCCCGCAATTGGGGGGCTCCACAGATACGCAGTATTTT
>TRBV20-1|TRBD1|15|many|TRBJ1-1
CSARDVGQGGTEAFF
TGCAGTGCTAGAGACGTTGGACAGGGAGGGACTGAAGCTTTCTTT
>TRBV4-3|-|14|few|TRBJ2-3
CASSRTDSTDTQYF
TGCGCCAGCAGCCGGACAGATAGCACAGATACGCAGTATTTT
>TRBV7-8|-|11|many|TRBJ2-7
CASSLTGEQYF
TGTGCCAGCAGCTTGACGGGGGAGCAGTACTTC
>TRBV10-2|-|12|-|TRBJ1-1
CASRGTDTEAFF
TGCGCCAGCAGGGGGACGGACACTGAAGCTTTCTTT
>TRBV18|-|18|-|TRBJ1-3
CASSPFYKKDIAGNTIYF
TGTGCCAGCTCACCTTTTTACAAGAAGGATATCGCTGGAAACACCATATATTTT
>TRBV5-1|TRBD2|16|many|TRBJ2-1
CASSLMSGATYNEQFF
TGCGCCAGCAGCTTGATGAGCGGGGCTACCTACAATGAGCAGTTCTTC
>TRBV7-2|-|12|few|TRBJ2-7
CASSGQSYEQYF
TGTGCCAGCAGCGGACAGTCCTACGAGCAGTACTTC
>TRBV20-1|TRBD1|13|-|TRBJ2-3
CSAPDRGLPTQYF
TGCAGTGCTCCGGACAGGGGACTCCCTACGCAGTATTTT
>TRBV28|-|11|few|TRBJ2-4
CASSLQNIQYF
TGTGCCAGCAGTTTACAGAATATTCAGTACTTC
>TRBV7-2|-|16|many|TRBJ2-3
CASSLNGAGRGDTQYF
TGTGCCAGCAGCTTAAATGGGGCGGGCAGGGGCGATACGCAGTATTTT
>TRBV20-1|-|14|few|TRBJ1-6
CSASRQTLGSPLHF
TGCAGTGCTAGCAGGCAGACCCTTGGTTCACCCCTCCACTTT
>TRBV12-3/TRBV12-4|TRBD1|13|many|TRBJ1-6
CASRTGNNSPLHF
TGTGCCAGCAGGACAGGGAATAATTCACCCCTCCACTTT